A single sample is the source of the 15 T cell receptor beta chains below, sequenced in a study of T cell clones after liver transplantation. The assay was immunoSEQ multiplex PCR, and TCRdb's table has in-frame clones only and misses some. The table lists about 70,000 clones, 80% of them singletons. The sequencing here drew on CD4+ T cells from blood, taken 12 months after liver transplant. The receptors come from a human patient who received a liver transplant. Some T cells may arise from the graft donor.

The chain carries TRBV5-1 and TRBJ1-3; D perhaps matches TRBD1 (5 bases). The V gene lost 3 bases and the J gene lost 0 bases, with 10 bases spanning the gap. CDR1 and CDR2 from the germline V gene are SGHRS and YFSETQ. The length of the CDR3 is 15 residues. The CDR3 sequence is CASSWDGYSGNTIYF. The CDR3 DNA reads TGCGCCAGCAGCTGGGACGGTTACTCTGGAAACACCATATATTTT.

The CDR3: CASSPGESTDTQYF. The CDR3 nucleotides read TGCGCCAGCAGCCCGGGCGAAAGCACAGATACGCAGTATTTT. The chain uses TRBV5-1 and TRBJ2-3; unclear D gene. CDR3 length: 14 amino acids. Looked up from germline, CDR1 is SGHRS and CDR2 is YFSETQ. Trimming removed 4 bases from V and 0 bases from J, with 9 bases in between.

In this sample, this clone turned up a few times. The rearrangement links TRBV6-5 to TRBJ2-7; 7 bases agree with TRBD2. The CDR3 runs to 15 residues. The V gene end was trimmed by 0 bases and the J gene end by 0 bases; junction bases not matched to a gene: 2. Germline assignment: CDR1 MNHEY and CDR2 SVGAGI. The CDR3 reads CASSYSAGVSYEQYF. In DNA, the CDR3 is TGTGCCAGCAGTTACTCCGCGGGAGTCTCCTACGAGCAGTACTTC.

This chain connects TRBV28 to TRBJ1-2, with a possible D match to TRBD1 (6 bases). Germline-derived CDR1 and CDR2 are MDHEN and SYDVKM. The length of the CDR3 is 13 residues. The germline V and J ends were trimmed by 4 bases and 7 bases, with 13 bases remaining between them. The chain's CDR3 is CASSSTGQGGYTF. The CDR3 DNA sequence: TGTGCCAGCAGTTCGACAGGACAAGGTGGCTACACCTTC.

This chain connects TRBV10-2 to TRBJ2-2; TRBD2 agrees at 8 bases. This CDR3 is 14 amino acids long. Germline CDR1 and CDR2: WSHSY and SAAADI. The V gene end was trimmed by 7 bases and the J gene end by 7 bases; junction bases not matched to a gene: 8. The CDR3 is CASTWSGSGGELFF. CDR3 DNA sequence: TGCGCCAGCACTTGGAGCGGGAGCGGCGGGGAGCTGTTTTTT.

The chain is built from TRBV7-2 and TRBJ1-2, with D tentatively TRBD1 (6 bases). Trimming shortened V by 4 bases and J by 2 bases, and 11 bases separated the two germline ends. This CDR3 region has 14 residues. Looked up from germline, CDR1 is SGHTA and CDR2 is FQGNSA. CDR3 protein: CASSSRTENYGYTF. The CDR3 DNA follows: TGTGCCAGCAGCTCTAGGACAGAGAACTATGGCTACACCTTC.

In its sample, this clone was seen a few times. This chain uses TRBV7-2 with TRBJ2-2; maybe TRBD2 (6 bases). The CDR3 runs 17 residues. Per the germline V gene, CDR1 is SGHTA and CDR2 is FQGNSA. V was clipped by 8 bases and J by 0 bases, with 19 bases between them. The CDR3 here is CASLLTGTVANTGELFF. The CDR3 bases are TGTGCCAGCCTACTCACGGGGACTGTCGCGAACACCGGGGAGCTGTTTTTT.

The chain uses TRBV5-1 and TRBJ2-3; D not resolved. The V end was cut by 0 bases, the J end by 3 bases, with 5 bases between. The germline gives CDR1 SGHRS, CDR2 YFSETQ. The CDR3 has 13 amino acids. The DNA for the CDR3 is TGCGCCAGCAGCTTGGGGCCTACAGATACGCAGTATTTT. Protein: CASSLGPTDTQYF.

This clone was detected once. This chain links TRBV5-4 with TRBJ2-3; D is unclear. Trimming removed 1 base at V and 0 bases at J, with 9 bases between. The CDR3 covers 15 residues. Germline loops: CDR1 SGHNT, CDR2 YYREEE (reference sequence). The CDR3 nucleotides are TGTGCCAGCAGCTTGCGGACGGTGAGCACAGATACGCAGTATTTT. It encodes CASSLRTVSTDTQYF.

The DNA of the CDR3 is TGCGCCAGCAGCTCCCCCCTCCCGGGCACTCAGACCCAGTACTTC. Translation gives CASSSPLPGTQTQYF. This chain joins TRBV5-1 and TRBJ2-5; D uncertain. CDR3 size: 15 residues. Deletions cut 3 bases from V and 6 bases from J, with 18 bases between. Germline V lookup: CDR1 SGHRS, CDR2 YFSETQ.

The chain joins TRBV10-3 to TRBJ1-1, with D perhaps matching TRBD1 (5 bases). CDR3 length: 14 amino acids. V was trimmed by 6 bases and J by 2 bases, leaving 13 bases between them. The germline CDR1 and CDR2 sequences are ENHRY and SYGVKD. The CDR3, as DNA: TGTGCCATCAGACTTGACAGAACTAACACTGAAGCTTTCTTT. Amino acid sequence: CAIRLDRTNTEAFF.

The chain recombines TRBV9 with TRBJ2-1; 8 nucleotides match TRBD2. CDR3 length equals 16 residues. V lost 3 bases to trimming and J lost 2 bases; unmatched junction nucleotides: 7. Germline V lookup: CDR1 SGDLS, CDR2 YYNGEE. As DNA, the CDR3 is TGTGCCAGCAGCGCCCTACTAGCGGCCACCTACAATGAGCAGTTCTTC. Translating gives CASSALLAATYNEQFF.

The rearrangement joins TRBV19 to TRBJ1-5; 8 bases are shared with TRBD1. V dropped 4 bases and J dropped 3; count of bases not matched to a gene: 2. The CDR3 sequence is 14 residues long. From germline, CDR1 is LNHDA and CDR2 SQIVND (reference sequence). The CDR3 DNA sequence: TGTGCCAGTAGTACAGGGGGCAACAATCAGCCCCAGCATTTT. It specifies CASSTGGNNQPQHF.

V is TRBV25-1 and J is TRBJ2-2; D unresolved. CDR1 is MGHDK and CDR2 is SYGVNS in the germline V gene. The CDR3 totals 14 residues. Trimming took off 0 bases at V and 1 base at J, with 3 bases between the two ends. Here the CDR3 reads CASSEYRNTGELFF. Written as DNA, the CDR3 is TGTGCCAGCAGTGAATACAGGAACACCGGGGAGCTGTTTTTT. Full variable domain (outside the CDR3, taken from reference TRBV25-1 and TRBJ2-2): EADIYQTPRYLVIGTGKKITLECSQTMGHDKMYWYQQDPGMELHLIHYSYGVNSTEKGDLSSESTVSRIRTEHFPLTLESARPSHTSQYLCASSEYRNTGELFFGEGSRLTVL.

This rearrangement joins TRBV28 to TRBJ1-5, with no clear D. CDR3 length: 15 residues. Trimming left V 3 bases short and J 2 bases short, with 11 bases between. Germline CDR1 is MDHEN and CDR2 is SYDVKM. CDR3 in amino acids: CASSFMGGGNQPQHF. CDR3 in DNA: TGTGCCAGCAGTTTTATGGGCGGGGGCAATCAGCCCCAGCATTTT.